These T cell receptor beta chains were read from a single sample in a study of blood T cell repertoires in COVID-19. Profiling relied on immunoSEQ multiplex PCR, and the TCRdb table lists in-frame clones only, not all of them. Of approximately 250,000 clones in the sample, about 87% were seen once. Sequences were obtained from PBMCs or T cells enriched from blood (not recorded which). These receptors were taken from a woman aged 40 to 50 with acute COVID-19. CDR3s include the opening cysteine and the closing phenylalanine or tryptophan. D genes are given only for firm matches. The size field is filled for only some rows; it gives once, few, many or a size class.

few | TRBJ2-3 | TRBV4-1 | TRBD2 | TGCGCCAGCAGCCAAGGCCCGACCGGGAGGCAAGATACGCAGTATTTT | CASSQGPTGRQDTQYF
NA | TRBJ1-2 | TRBV5-5 | NA | TGTGCCAGCAGCAATCCAGCTAACTATGGCTACACCTTC | CASSNPANYGYTF
NA | TRBJ1-6 | TRBV3-1/TRBV3-2 | NA | TGTGCCAGCAGCCAGGGCAGTCGCGGGTATAATTCACCCCTCCACTTT | CASSQGSRGYNSPLHF
NA | TRBJ1-3 | TRBV7-2 | TRBD1 | TGTGCCAGCAGCATAAACAGGGGGCACGGAAACACCATATATTTT | CASSINRGHGNTIYF
NA | TRBJ2-1 | TRBV7-6 | TRBD2 | TGTGCCAGCAGCTTAGGTGGGACTAGCGAGTACAATGAGCAGTTCTTC | CASSLGGTSEYNEQFF
NA | TRBJ2-1 | TRBV24-1 | NA | TGTGCCACCAGTGATAGCCGGGTTAGCGAGGCCAATGAGCAGTTCTTC | CATSDSRVSEANEQFF
NA | TRBJ2-1 | TRBV2 | TRBD2 | TGTGCCAGCAGTGAGAGGAGCGGGGGGGCCAGGAATGAGCAGTTCTTC | CASSERSGGARNEQFF
NA | TRBJ1-6 | TRBV19 | TRBD1 | TGTGCCAGTAGTATCGGGACAGGGGGTAATTCACCCCTCCACTTT | CASSIGTGGNSPLHF
NA | TRBJ1-1 | TRBV7-9 | TRBD1 | TGTGCCAGCAACGCAAGACAGGGAAAGAACACTGAAGCTTTCTTT | CASNARQGKNTEAFF
NA | TRBJ2-5 | TRBV9 | TRBD2 | TGTGCCAGCAGCGTAGGTCTAGCGGGGGGAGAAGAGACCCAGTACTTC | CASSVGLAGGEETQYF
once | TRBJ2-5 | TRBV5-4 | NA | TGTGCCAGCAGCCATGGAGTAGAGACCCAGTACTTC | CASSHGVETQYF